This TCR beta chain originates from a study of T cells in Graves' hyperthyroidism and ophthalmopathy. Study results and caveats: The model anticipated ophthalmopathy a median about six months pre-onset.

The investigators amplified TCR beta CDR3 regions from RNA transcripts. When the TCR CDR3 underwent first-round RT-PCR, the HTBI primer set was used. TCRdb recomputed calls from the multiplex PCR reads with MiXCR, one row per CDR3 protein. The sample records approximately 270,000 distinct CDR3 sequences, about 15% being singletons. CDR1 and CDR2 from the germline V gene are DFQATT and SNEGSKA (reference sequence). The CDR3 loop spans 14 amino acids. Trimming took off 7 bases at V and 1 base at J, with 15 bases between the two ends. The patients, who ranged from 18 to 65 in age, presented with newly diagnosed hyperthyroidism lasting under 2 months. Lactation, pregnancy, other autoimmune disease or uncontrolled infection led to exclusion of patients. This clonotype was counted ten times or more. Its target is unknown.

The V gene is TRBV20-1, the J gene TRBJ2-3, with D perhaps TRBD1 (7 bases). The receptor comes from a woman aged 40-49 years with Graves' hyperthyroidism that later progressed to Graves' ophthalmopathy. The sample taken for sequencing was blood. Here the CDR3 DNA reads TGCAGTGTAGGAGGGGGCGGTGGCACAGATACGCAGTATTTT. Translation gives CSVGGGGGTDTQYF.